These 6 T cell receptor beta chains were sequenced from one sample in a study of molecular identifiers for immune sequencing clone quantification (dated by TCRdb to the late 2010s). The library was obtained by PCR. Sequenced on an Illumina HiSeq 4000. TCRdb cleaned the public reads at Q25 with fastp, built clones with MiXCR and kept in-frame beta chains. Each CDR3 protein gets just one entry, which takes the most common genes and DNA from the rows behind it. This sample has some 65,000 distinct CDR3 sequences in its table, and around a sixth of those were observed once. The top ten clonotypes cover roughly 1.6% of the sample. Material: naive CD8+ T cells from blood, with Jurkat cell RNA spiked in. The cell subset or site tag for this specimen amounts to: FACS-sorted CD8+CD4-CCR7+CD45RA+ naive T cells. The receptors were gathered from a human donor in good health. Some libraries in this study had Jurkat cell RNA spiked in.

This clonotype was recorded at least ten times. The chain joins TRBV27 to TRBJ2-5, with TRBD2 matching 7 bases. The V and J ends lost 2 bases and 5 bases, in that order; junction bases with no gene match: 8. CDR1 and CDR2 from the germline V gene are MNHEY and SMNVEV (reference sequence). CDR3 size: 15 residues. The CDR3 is CASSLRRELSETQYF. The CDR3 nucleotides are TGTGCCAGCAGTTTAAGGCGGGAGCTGAGTGAGACCCAGTACTTC.

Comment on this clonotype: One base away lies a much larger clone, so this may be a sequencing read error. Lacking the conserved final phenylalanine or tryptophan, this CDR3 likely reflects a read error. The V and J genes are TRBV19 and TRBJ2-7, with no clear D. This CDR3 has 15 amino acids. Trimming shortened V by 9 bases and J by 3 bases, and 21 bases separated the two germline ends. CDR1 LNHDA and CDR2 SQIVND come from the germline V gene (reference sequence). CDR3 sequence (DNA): TGTGCCAGCCCAGGTCCGGGCACCTTCCTCTACGAGCAGTACTAC. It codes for CASPGPGTFLYEQYY.

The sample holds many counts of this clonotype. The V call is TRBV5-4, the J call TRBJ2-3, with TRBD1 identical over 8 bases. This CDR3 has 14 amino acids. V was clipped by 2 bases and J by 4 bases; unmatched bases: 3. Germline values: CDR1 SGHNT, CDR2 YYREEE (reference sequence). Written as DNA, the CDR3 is TGTGCCAGCAGCTTTGGACAGGGCCCAGATACGCAGTATTTT. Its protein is CASSFGQGPDTQYF.

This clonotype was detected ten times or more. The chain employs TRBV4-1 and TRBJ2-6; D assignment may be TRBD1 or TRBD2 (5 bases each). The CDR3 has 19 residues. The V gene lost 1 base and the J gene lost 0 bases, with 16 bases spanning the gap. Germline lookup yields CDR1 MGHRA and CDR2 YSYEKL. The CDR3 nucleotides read TGCGCCAGCAGCCAAGGCCCCGGGACGGACTTCTCTGGGGCCAACGTCCTGACTTTC. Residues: CASSQGPGTDFSGANVLTF.

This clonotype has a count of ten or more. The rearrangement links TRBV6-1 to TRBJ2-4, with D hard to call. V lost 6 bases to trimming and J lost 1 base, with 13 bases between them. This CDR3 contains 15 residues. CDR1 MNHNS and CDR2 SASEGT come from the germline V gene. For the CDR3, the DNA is TGTGCCAGCAGACCATCGGGTATGGCCAAAAACATTCAGTACTTC. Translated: CASRPSGMAKNIQYF.

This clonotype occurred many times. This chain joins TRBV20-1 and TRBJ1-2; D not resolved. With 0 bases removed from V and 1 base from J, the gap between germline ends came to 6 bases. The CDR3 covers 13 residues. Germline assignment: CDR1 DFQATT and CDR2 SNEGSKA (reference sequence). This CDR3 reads CSAREDNNYGYTF. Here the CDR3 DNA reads TGCAGTGCTAGAGAGGATAATAACTATGGCTACACCTTC.